What follows are 17 T cell receptor beta chains derived from one specimen sequenced in a study of tumor-infiltrating lymphocytes in primary liver carcinoma. Both RNA and DNA were isolated together from around 18-30 mg of bulk tissue that had not been sorted. The input was approximately 500 ng total RNA; TCR beta cDNA was made from it with a constant-region primer. Three rounds of nested multiplex PCR with slightly modified ARM-PCR produced TCR beta libraries. Amplification in the first two PCR rounds was performed using TRBV1-TRBV30 forward primers and a C-beta reverse primer for approximately 10 cycles each. TCRdb re-derived calls from the multiplex PCR reads in MiXCR, one entry per CDR3 protein. The sample consists of about 64,000 distinct CDR3 sequences, about two thirds of them appearing once. Sequences were obtained from liver tumor tissue from sampling region 4. This sample's subset: tumor region T4, right-lateral pole. The receptors derive from a man aged 40-49 years with primary liver carcinoma and hepatitis B virus infection.

Turning to this clonotype: Its ends do not fully match the called genes, so a read error is possible. This chain uses TRBV11-3 with TRBJ2-1; TRBD2 matches at 10 bases. Looked up from germline, CDR1 is SGHNT and CDR2 is YENEEA. There are 15 residues in the CDR3. The CDR3 DNA reads TGTGCCAGCAGCCCTGCCGGGACAAGCGGGAGGGACAAGTTATTC. As protein: CASSPAGTSGRDKLF.

With respect to this clonotype: This may come from a read error, since a much larger clone is one base off. The chain couples TRBV5-1 to TRBJ2-1; 9 nucleotides align to TRBD2. The CDR3 is made up of 15 amino acids. V dropped 0 bases and J dropped 4; count of bases not matched to a gene: 2. CDR1 is SGHRS, CDR2 YFSETQ, per germline. Here the CDR3 reads CASSLVAGEYNEQFF. As DNA, the CDR3 is TGCGCCAGCAGCTTGGTAGCGGGAGAGTACAATGAGCAGTTCTTC.

About this clonotype: Compared with germline, one end of the junction differs, possibly owing to a read error. This sequence joins TRBV6-1 and TRBJ1-3; D is unresolved. Per the germline V gene, CDR1 is MNHNS and CDR2 is SASEGT. The CDR3 length is 15 residues. As DNA, the CDR3 is TGTGCCAGCACCTTGCTGGAGAGCTCTGGAAGCACCATATATTTC. Amino acid sequence: CASTLLESSGSTIYF.

As for this clonotype: A read error may account for a junction end that differs from germline. CDR3 protein: CTSSRTGGTEAFF. The CDR3 DNA is TGTACCAGCAGCCGTACAGGGGGCACTGAAGCTTTCTTT. The rearrangement uses TRBV7-9 and TRBJ1-1; 8 positions match TRBD1. Looked up from germline, CDR1 is SEHNR and CDR2 is FQNEAQ (reference sequence). The CDR3 is 13 residues long.

Concerning this clonotype: Here the CDR3 omits its conserved ending phenylalanine or tryptophan, so a read error is the likely source. The rearrangement links TRBV6-1 to TRBJ1-5; D remains unclear. Looked up from germline, CDR1 is MNHNS and CDR2 is SASEGT. CDR3 length equals 15 residues. The CDR3 loop reads CVSSEISYSNQPQHS. CDR3 nucleotide sequence: TGTGTGAGCAGTGAAATCTCCTATAGCAATCAGCCCCAGCATTCT.

A word on this clonotype: At one end, the junction sequence differs from germline, possibly due to a read error. V is TRBV11-2 and J is TRBJ2-7; TRBD1 might be the D (6 bases). Germline V gene sequence: CDR1 SGHAT, CDR2 FQNNGV. This CDR3 is built from 15 residues. CDR3 DNA sequence: TGTGCCAGCAACTTTGTGGCAGGGGCCCAGTACGACCAGTACTTC. Its protein product is CASNFVAGAQYDQYF.

About this clonotype itself: At one end the junction does not follow the germline gene, possibly because of a read error. The CDR3 DNA follows: TGTGCCAGCAGCCAAACTCCTGGCGAGGGGAGAGAAACCCAGTGCTTC. Translated: CASSQTPGEGRETQCF. This chain joins TRBV11-2 and TRBJ2-5; D may correspond to TRBD1 or TRBD2 (5 bases each). Looked up from germline, CDR1 is SGHAT and CDR2 is FQNNGV. This CDR3 contains 16 residues.

The chain links TRBV6-2 or TRBV6-3 to TRBJ1-1; a weak D match, TRBD1 (6 bases). Germline V gene sequence: CDR1 MNHEY, CDR2 SVGEGT. The length of the CDR3 is 16 residues. The CDR3 sequence: CVSRRADRGENTEAFF. CDR3 sequence (DNA): TGTGTTAGCAGACGAGCCGATAGGGGGGAGAACACTGAAGCTTTCTTT.

The CDR3 loop is CASSVGLEGETQYF. The CDR3 coding sequence is TGTGCCAGCAGCGTAGGCCTCGAGGGAGAGACCCAGTACTTC. The chain couples TRBV9 to TRBJ2-5; D is perhaps TRBD2 (5 bases). The CDR3 has 14 residues. Germline V gene data show CDR1 as SGDLS and CDR2 as YYNGEE. The V and J ends lost 0 bases and 4 bases respectively, with 10 bases between them.

Notes on this clonotype: At one end, the junction sequence differs from germline, possibly due to a read error. The chain has TRBV5-1 and TRBJ1-1, with 8 positions matching TRBD1. The germline V gene encodes CDR1 SGHRS and CDR2 YFSETQ. The CDR3 runs 14 residues. The CDR3: CASREGTGNTEAFF. The CDR3 nucleotides read TGCGCCAGCCGCGAGGGGACAGGAAACACTGAAGCTTTCTTC.

As concerns this clonotype: It may be a read error: a sequence one base away is much more abundant. The chain employs TRBV29-1 and TRBJ2-5; D remains unclear. This CDR3 region has 12 residues. Germline lookup yields CDR1 SQVTM and CDR2 ANQGSEA. CDR3 DNA sequence: TGCCGCGTTCTGGAGAACCAAGAGACCCAGTACTTC. Its protein product is CRVLENQETQYF.

Details on this clonotype: The junction and the germline gene differ at one end; a read error may be behind it. The chain recombines TRBV6-1 with TRBJ2-1; 11 nucleotides agree with TRBD1. CDR1 and CDR2 (germline): MNHNS, SASEGT. CDR3 size: 13 residues. CDR3 in amino acids: CASRRDRGDEHFF. In nucleotides, the CDR3 is TGTGCCAGCCGGAGGGACAGGGGGGATGAGCACTTCTTC.

Concerning this clonotype itself: Given a much more abundant clone one base away, this may be a read error. V usage is TRBV12-3 or TRBV12-4 and J usage is TRBJ2-1; 11 bases are a match to TRBD2. The CDR3 spans 15 residues. The CDR3 sequence is CACSSRLAGRGEQFF. The CDR3, as DNA: TGTGCCTGCAGTTCGAGACTAGCGGGAAGGGGTGAGCAGTTCTTC.

In regard to this clonotype: At one end, the junction sequence differs from germline, possibly due to a read error. The chain couples TRBV6-1 to TRBJ2-3; D gene ambiguous. The CDR3 is 14 amino acids. The germline V gene encodes CDR1 MNHNS and CDR2 SASEGT. CDR3 loop: CASSATHTADTQCF. In DNA, the CDR3 is TGTGCCAGCAGTGCTACGCATACGGCAGATACGCAGTGTTTT.

V usage is TRBV6-5 and J usage is TRBJ1-1; possible D gene TRBD1, 6 bases. This CDR3 region has 15 residues. V was shortened by 9 bases and J by 0 bases, with 17 bases between the two germline ends. Germline V lookup: CDR1 MNHEY, CDR2 SVGAGI. Here the CDR3 DNA reads TGTGCCAGGTGTTACTTCGGACAGCTGAACACTGAAGCTTTCTTT. It specifies CARCYFGQLNTEAFF.

Ten or more counts support this clonotype. The chain couples TRBV5-4 to TRBJ2-7, with TRBD1 matching over 7 bases. In germline, CDR1 is SGHNT, CDR2 YYREEE (reference sequence). Trimming removed 3 bases from V and 9 bases from J; junction bases left unmatched: 12. CDR3 length: 14 amino acids. The CDR3 here is CASSSPRQGPRQYF. Here the CDR3 DNA reads TGTGCCAGCAGCTCCCCTCGACAGGGCCCCAGGCAGTACTTC.

In its sample, this clonotype was seen a few times. This may be a read error: a much more frequent sequence differs by one nucleotide. This CDR3 is CSAGGGTVMNTIYF. CDR3 in DNA: TGCAGCGCTGGGGGGGGGACAGTGATGAACACCATATATTTT. The rearrangement links TRBV29-1 to TRBJ1-3; TRBD1 aligns across 7 bases. Germline trimming cut 7 bases from V and 7 bases from J; bases unmatched to any gene: 13. Germline V lookup: CDR1 SQVTM, CDR2 ANQGSEA. The CDR3 runs 14 residues.